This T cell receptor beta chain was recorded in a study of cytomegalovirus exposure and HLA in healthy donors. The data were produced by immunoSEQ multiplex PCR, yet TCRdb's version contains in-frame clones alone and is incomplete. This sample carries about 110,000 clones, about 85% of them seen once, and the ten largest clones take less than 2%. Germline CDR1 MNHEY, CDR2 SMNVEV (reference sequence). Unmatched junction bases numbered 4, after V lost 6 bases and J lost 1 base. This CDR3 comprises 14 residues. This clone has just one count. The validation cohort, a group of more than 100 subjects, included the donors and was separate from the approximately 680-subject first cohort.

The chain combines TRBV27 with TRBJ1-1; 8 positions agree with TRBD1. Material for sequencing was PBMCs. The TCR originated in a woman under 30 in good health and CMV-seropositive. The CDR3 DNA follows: TGTGCCAGCAGGATCGACAGGGGGAACACTGAAGCTTTCTTT. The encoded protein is CASRIDRGNTEAFF.